This T cell receptor (beta chain) was recovered during a study of blood T cell repertoires in COVID-19. Across the whole study: Spain, Italy and the United States supplied samples that represented acute and convalescent COVID-19. PBMCs, B-cell-depleted T cells, or T cells were the source of the cDNA or gDNA that made up the material.

In the original processing: Reference gene primer amplification gave nucleated cell count estimates. Sequenced by immunoSEQ multiplex PCR; TCRdb stores in-frame clones only, minus some. V and J calls plus clone size are reproduced from that table; the DNA served to infer D and trimming. This sample has roughly 65,000 clones, with roughly 80% found just once. Germline loops: CDR1 SGHVS, CDR2 FNYEAQ. The CDR3 sequence is 18 residues long. The ends lost 4 bases at V and 5 bases at J; junction bases unmatched: 9. The TCR sequence derives from a man between 60 and 75 years old with acute or convalescent COVID-19. V is TRBV7-6 and J is TRBJ2-1, with 15 bases identical to TRBD2. Sequencing was done on a sample of peripheral blood. The CDR3 here is CASSSGLAGGPIHNEQFF. The CDR3 bases are TGTGCCAGCAGCTCTGGACTAGCGGGGGGGCCTATCCACAATGAGCAGTTCTTC.